This T cell receptor (beta chain) was recovered during a study of shared clonotypes between healthy human individuals. Concerning this clone itself: Its antigen is unidentified. The sample contains more than one DNA sequence encoding this CDR3.

Study findings and constraints: In contrast to clonotypes shared by all four donors, non-shared clonotypes had lower generation probabilities.

Study donors comprised healthy, HIV-negative adults devoid of recent acute infection or vaccination. Germline CDR1 reads SGHRS; CDR2 reads YFSETQ. Deletions cut 0 bases from V and 3 bases from J, with 3 bases between. The CDR3 spans 12 residues. The assay ran at deep level. The protocol was immunoSEQ multiplex PCR, while the TCRdb copy is restricted to in-frame clones and leaves out a portion. The table has 2 million to 3 million clones, around 94% seen once. This chain connects TRBV5-1 to TRBJ1-1; no reliable D call. Sequences were obtained from naive CD4+ T cells sorted from blood. Subset denoted: CD45RA+ positively selected. This TCR came from a man between 18 and 35 years old in good health. The CDR3 here is CASSLEDTEAFF. The CDR3 nucleotides are TGCGCCAGCAGCTTGGAGGACACTGAAGCTTTCTTT.